Each of the 23 T cell receptor beta chains below was sequenced from the same sample in a study of T-cell reconstitution after alpha-beta-depleted transplantation in children (dated by TCRdb to the mid-2010s). The library was built by means of PCR. Sequencing was performed on an Illumina HiSeq 2500. Molecular barcoding was employed in the preparation of TCR libraries, with unique molecular identifiers being used to normalize TCRbeta repertoire quantification. TCRdb reanalyzed the raw reads on its own, using fastp at Q25 for trimming and MiXCR for clone calling, and kept in-frame beta chains. Each CDR3 protein gets just one entry, which takes the most common genes and DNA from the rows behind it. This sample has over 400,000 distinct CDR3 sequences in its table, and about 12% of those were observed once. About 5.6% of the sample belongs to the ten largest clones. Sequencing used PBMCs from the stem cell graft donor, obtained from the stem cell graft. The receptors shown here come from a human donor who donated a stem cell graft to a child with combined immunodeficiency.

This clonotype was detected only a few times. The CDR3 is CASSLIGGAEETQYF. In nucleotides, the CDR3 is TGTGCCAGCAGTTTGATAGGGGGGGCTGAAGAGACCCAGTACTTC. The chain uses TRBV27 and TRBJ2-5, with D possibly being TRBD2 (7 bases). Between the trimmed V and J ends, which lost 3 bases and 3 bases, there was a span of 14 bases. The CDR3 sequence is 15 residues long. Germline V lookup: CDR1 MNHEY, CDR2 SMNVEV (reference sequence).

This clonotype occurred a few times. V usage is TRBV20-1 and J usage is TRBJ2-1; D perhaps matches TRBD2 (5 bases). Deletions cut 1 base from V and 3 bases from J, with 13 bases between. The CDR3 is made up of 15 amino acids. The germline gives CDR1 DFQATT, CDR2 SNEGSKA (reference sequence). CDR3 DNA: TGCAGTGCTAGAGTAGCCGGGATCTACTACAATGAGCAGTTCTTC. Translation gives CSARVAGIYYNEQFF.

This clonotype was seen ten or more times. V gene TRBV12-3 or TRBV12-4 combines with J gene TRBJ2-5, with a possible D match to TRBD1 (5 bases). V lost 3 bases and J 4 bases, leaving 12 bases between the germline ends. This CDR3 is built from 14 residues. CDR3 DNA: TGTGCCAGCAGTTTGGGCAGGGCCGGAGAGACCCAGTACTTC. This translates into CASSLGRAGETQYF.

In this sample, this clonotype turned up many times. The chain combines TRBV10-3 with TRBJ2-7, with 9 bases that match TRBD1. V dropped 11 bases and J dropped 5; count of bases not matched to a gene: 13. Germline CDR1 ENHRY, CDR2 SYGVKD. CDR3 length equals 14 residues. CDR3 nucleotide sequence: TGTGCCTCATCTACCGGGACAGGGAGGAACGAGCAGTACTTC. This gives the protein CASSTGTGRNEQYF.

This clonotype has at least ten counts. V and J are TRBV4-3 and TRBJ2-1; D call uncertain. This CDR3 contains 16 residues. V lost 1 base and J lost 9, with 19 bases in between. The germline V gene encodes CDR1 LGHNA and CDR2 YSLEER. CDR3: CASSQAPHYASGEQFF. The CDR3 coding sequence is TGCGCCAGCAGCCAAGCCCCCCATTACGCTTCTGGTGAGCAGTTCTTC.

This clonotype was recorded many times. This chain uses TRBV12-3 or TRBV12-4 with TRBJ2-2; D is ambiguous. The CDR3 totals 12 residues. The V and J ends lost 7 bases and 2 bases respectively, with 5 bases between them. The CDR3 spells CASTGNTGELFF. The CDR3 region has the DNA TGTGCCAGCACCGGAAACACCGGGGAGCTGTTTTTT.

This rearrangement joins TRBV5-4 to TRBJ2-1; D remains unclear. Trimming shortened V by 1 base and J by 5 bases, and 4 bases separated the two germline ends. Germline V gene sequence: CDR1 SGHNT, CDR2 YYREEE (reference sequence). CDR3 length equals 12 residues. The CDR3 DNA is TGTGCCAGCAGCTTGTTTAACAATGAGCAGTTCTTC. It encodes CASSLFNNEQFF.

The chain couples TRBV7-8 to TRBJ1-1, with TRBD1 identical over 9 bases. Germline assignment: CDR1 SGHVS and CDR2 FQNEAQ. This CDR3 spans 15 amino acids. Losses at the gene ends were 5 bases for V and 1 base for J; bases not matched to a gene: 5. The CDR3 region is CASSPPGQGNTEAFF. In nucleotides, the CDR3 is TGTGCCAGCAGCCCGCCGGGACAGGGGAACACTGAAGCTTTCTTT.

This clonotype occurred many times. The gene calls are TRBV5-1 and TRBJ1-1; the D gene is possibly TRBD1 (6 bases). The germline gives CDR1 SGHRS, CDR2 YFSETQ. Trimming shortened V by 4 bases and J by 10 bases, and 20 bases separated the two germline ends. This CDR3 has 14 amino acids. Here the CDR3 DNA reads TGCGCCAGCAGCGCCGAGGCAGGGGTGAGTGGAGCTTTCTTT. This gives the protein CASSAEAGVSGAFF.

This rearrangement joins TRBV9 to TRBJ2-5; the D call may be TRBD1 or TRBD2 (6 bases each). V shed 4 bases and J shed 4 bases, with 17 bases lying between them. CDR1 is SGDLS, CDR2 YYNGEE, per germline. This CDR3 region has 15 residues. The CDR3 region is CASSPRGGKAETQYF. The CDR3 bases are TGTGCCAGCAGCCCCCGAGGGGGGAAGGCAGAGACCCAGTACTTC.

This clonotype was seen a handful of times. The chain has TRBV7-9 and TRBJ2-5, with 7 bases aligning to TRBD2. This CDR3 has 16 amino acids. Looked up from germline, CDR1 is SEHNR and CDR2 is FQNEAQ (reference sequence). The junction had 9 bases not matched to a gene; V was cut back by 3 bases and J by 2 bases. CDR3 DNA: TGTGCCAGCAGCTTGGGGACTAAGCGGTTGCAAGAGACCCAGTACTTC. Amino acid sequence: CASSLGTKRLQETQYF. Combining the CDR3 with reference TRBV7-9 and TRBJ2-5 gives the whole variable domain DTGVSQNPRHKITKRGQNVTFRCDPISEHNRLYWYRQTLGQGPEFLTYFQNEAQLEKSRLLSDRFSAERPKGSFSTLEIQRTEQGDSAMYLCASSLGTKRLQETQYFGPGTRLLVL.

This clonotype came up a few times. CDR3 protein: CASNLESSYNEQFF. Written as DNA, the CDR3 is TGCGCCAGCAACCTGGAAAGCTCCTACAATGAGCAGTTCTTC. The chain couples TRBV5-1 to TRBJ2-1; D gene unclear. V was trimmed by 6 bases and J by 0 bases, leaving 10 bases between them. In germline, CDR1 is SGHRS, CDR2 YFSETQ. The CDR3 covers 14 residues.

This clonotype came up a few times. CDR3 region: CASSLGGKTEAFF. The CDR3 bases are TGTGCCAGCAGCTTGGGGGGAAAGACTGAAGCTTTCTTT. V is TRBV7-9 and J is TRBJ1-1, with D possibly TRBD1 on 5 matching bases. The CDR3 covers 13 residues. Trimming stripped 3 bases from V and 5 bases from J, with 10 bases between. Germline lookup yields CDR1 SEHNR and CDR2 FQNEAQ (reference sequence).

V usage is TRBV5-1 and J usage is TRBJ1-2; tentative D call: TRBD1 (6 bases). Germline V lookup: CDR1 SGHRS, CDR2 YFSETQ. Trimming shortened V by 4 bases and J by 8 bases, and 18 bases separated the two germline ends. This CDR3 region has 14 residues. In DNA, the CDR3 is TGCGCCAGCAGCCAATCCCTATGGACAGCGGGCTACACCTTC. This encodes CASSQSLWTAGYTF.

This clonotype came up a few times. The chain's CDR3 is CASSQEVDTQYF. The CDR3 coding sequence is TGTGCCAGCAGCCAAGAGGTGGATACGCAGTATTTT. J is TRBJ2-3 and V is TRBV14; no clear D. Looked up from germline, CDR1 is SGHDN and CDR2 is FVKESK. Trimming removed 0 bases at V and 6 bases at J, with 4 bases between. CDR3 size: 12 residues.

This clonotype was detected ten times or more. J is TRBJ1-4 and V is TRBV20-1; the D is unclear. The CDR3 totals 15 residues. The V and J ends lost 0 bases and 6 bases respectively, with 14 bases between them. The germline V gene encodes CDR1 DFQATT and CDR2 SNEGSKA (reference sequence). The CDR3 DNA is TGCAGTGCTAGAGATTTTGGCTCCTCGGATGAAAAACTGTTTTTT. Translating gives CSARDFGSSDEKLFF.

The genes are TRBV12-3 or TRBV12-4 and TRBJ1-6; 8 nucleotides line up with TRBD1. V was pared by 6 bases and J by 7 bases, with 8 bases of the junction left unmatched. This CDR3 has 15 residues. This CDR3 is CASSRQGLRNSPLHF. The CDR3, as DNA: TGTGCCAGCAGCCGACAGGGGCTAAGGAATTCACCCCTCCACTTT.

The V and J genes are TRBV20-1 and TRBJ2-1, with 12 bases matching TRBD2. Looked up from germline, CDR1 is DFQATT and CDR2 is SNEGSKA (reference sequence). The V segment lost 8 bases and the J segment 5 bases; nucleotides outside the gene matches: 7. The CDR3 runs 14 residues. The CDR3 spells CSTQTSGGHNEQFF. In nucleotides, the CDR3 is TGCAGTACACAAACTAGCGGGGGGCACAATGAGCAGTTCTTC.

The chain links TRBV7-3 to TRBJ2-2; D may be TRBD1 (6 bases). The germline V gene encodes CDR1 SGHTA and CDR2 FQGTGA. The length of the CDR3 is 15 residues. The V gene lost 2 bases and the J gene lost 3 bases, with 10 bases spanning the gap. The CDR3 nucleotides read TGTGCCAGCAGCTTAGGGGGCCCATACACCGGGGAGCTGTTTTTT. This gives the protein CASSLGGPYTGELFF.

The CDR3: CATSDPLRQGLTDTQYF. DNA of the CDR3: TGTGCCACCAGTGATCCGTTGAGACAGGGCCTCACAGATACGCAGTATTTT. V usage is TRBV24-1 and J usage is TRBJ2-3; TRBD1 agrees at 7 bases. There are 17 residues in the CDR3. Germline V gene lookup returns CDR1 KGHDR and CDR2 SFDVKD. V was clipped by 3 bases and J by 2 bases; unmatched bases: 10.

The genes are TRBV6-1 and TRBJ1-4; tentatively, D is TRBD1 (6 bases). Trimming shortened V by 6 bases and J by 6 bases, and 14 bases separated the two germline ends. The CDR3 sequence is 14 residues long. Germline assignment: CDR1 MNHNS and CDR2 SASEGT. CDR3 protein: CASSQVPGDEKLFF. The CDR3 region has the DNA TGTGCCAGCAGCCAGGTTCCAGGGGATGAAAAACTGTTTTTT.

J is TRBJ2-7 and V is TRBV18; D is undetermined. CDR3 length: 13 residues. Germline loops: CDR1 KGHSH, CDR2 LQKENI. Trimming took 3 bases from V and 2 from J, leaving 8 bases between them. The CDR3 coding sequence is TGTGCCAGCTCACCCGGTAATCCCTACGAGCAGTACTTC. Translated, it gives CASSPGNPYEQYF.

This clonotype was seen only a few times. The chain couples TRBV12-3 or TRBV12-4 to TRBJ1-2; D gene unclear. V was trimmed by 1 base and J by 8 bases, leaving 17 bases between them. The CDR3 consists of 15 residues. The chain's CDR3 is CASSLGTRGDSGYTF. In nucleotides, the CDR3 is TGTGCCAGCAGTTTAGGGACCCGTGGGGATTCGGGCTACACCTTC.